The 20 T cell receptor beta chains presented below share a single source sample, sequenced in a study of T cell changes during pregnancy in multiple sclerosis. Here immunoSEQ multiplex PCR was the method, and the copy in TCRdb shows in-frame clones only, minus some. The sample includes approximately 34,000 clones, about 90% seen only once; the top ten take about 0.46%. The sample consisted of CD4+ T cells from peripheral blood mononuclear cells, taken after pregnancy. The receptor source for this set is a female donor with multiple sclerosis, enrolled in a pregnancy study.

In nucleotides, the CDR3 is TGTGCCAGTAGTACCAGACAGGGGTCCGTTGGGACCCAGTACTTC. Residues: CASSTRQGSVGTQYF. The chain recombines TRBV19 with TRBJ2-5; 8 bases match TRBD1. The CDR3 totals 15 residues. CDR1 and CDR2 (germline): LNHDA, SQIVND (reference sequence). The J segment lost 7 bases and the V segment lost 4 bases, leaving 11 bases of the junction unmatched. Full variable domain (missing parts from reference TRBV19 and TRBJ2-5): DGGITQSPKYLFRKEGQNVTLSCEQNLNHDAMYWYRQDPGQGLRLIYYSQIVNDFQKGDIAEGYSVSREKKESFPLTVTSAQKNPTAFYLCASSTRQGSVGTQYFGPGTRLLVL.

V is TRBV19 and J is TRBJ1-2, with D unclear. Germline assignment: CDR1 LNHDA and CDR2 SQIVND (reference sequence). Trimming shortened V by 2 bases and J by 4 bases, and 11 bases separated the two germline ends. The CDR3 is 14 amino acids. The CDR3 DNA is TGTGCCAGTAGTATAACCGGGGATTTCTATGGCTACACCTTC. Amino acids: CASSITGDFYGYTF.

This clone appeared a few times. V is TRBV4-3 and J is TRBJ1-2, with 8 nucleotides matching TRBD1. Germline CDR1 LGHNA, CDR2 YSLEER. V was pared by 2 bases and J by 5 bases, with 4 bases of the junction left unmatched. The CDR3 runs 14 residues. The CDR3 DNA is TGCGCCAGCAGCCAAACCGGGACAGGTTATGGCTACACCTTC. Its protein is CASSQTGTGYGYTF.

The V call is TRBV4-2, the J call TRBJ1-5; TRBD1 matches 7 bases. Trimming cost V 1 base and J 5 bases; bases outside gene matches: 2. CDR3 length equals 14 residues. Germline CDR1 and CDR2: LGHNA and YNFKEQ. The CDR3 nucleotides read TGTGCCAGCAGCCAAGTCCAGGGGGATCAGCCCCAGCATTTT. Translation: CASSQVQGDQPQHF.

The gene calls are TRBV5-4 and TRBJ1-2; 8 bases agree with TRBD1. The CDR3 length is 14 residues. Per the germline V gene, CDR1 is SGHNT and CDR2 is YYREEE (reference sequence). V gave up 3 bases and J gave up 7 bases; unmatched junction bases: 8. Here the CDR3 reads CASSSPDRASGYTF. The DNA for the CDR3 is TGTGCCAGCAGCTCACCGGACAGGGCTAGTGGCTACACCTTC. Complete variable domain (other parts from reference TRBV5-4 and TRBJ1-2): ETGVTQSPTHLIKTRGQQVTLRCSSQSGHNTVSWYQQALGQGPQFIFQYYREEENGRGNFPPRFSGLQFPNYSSELNVNALELDDSALYLCASSSPDRASGYTFGSGTRLTVV.

The chain employs TRBV19 and TRBJ2-7, with D possibly being TRBD1 (5 bases). Germline CDR1 is LNHDA and CDR2 is SQIVND (reference sequence). V was pared by 3 bases and J by 5 bases, with 14 bases between. CDR3 size: 14 residues. This chain's CDR3 is CASSILGQGNEQYF. DNA of the CDR3: TGTGCCAGTAGTATTCTTGGTCAGGGTAACGAGCAGTACTTC.

The chain employs TRBV4-1 and TRBJ2-7; possibly TRBD2 for D (6 bases). The CDR3 runs 14 residues. Trimming pared 1 base from V and 7 bases from J, leaving 14 bases between. CDR1 and CDR2 (germline): MGHRA, YSYEKL. The CDR3 region has the DNA TGCGCCAGCAGCCAAGGACTGGCGGGGAGGGAGCAGTACTTC. It specifies CASSQGLAGREQYF.

The genes are TRBV4-2 and TRBJ1-4; 8 bases are a match to TRBD1. The CDR3 is 14 residues long. Germline CDR1 is LGHNA and CDR2 is YNFKEQ. With V trimmed by 5 bases and J by 7 bases, 6 bases remained unmatched. The CDR3 nucleotides read TGTGCCAGCAGCGCTTCAGGGGGCGGTGAAAAACTGTTTTTT. Residues: CASSASGGGEKLFF.

V is TRBV19 and J is TRBJ2-5, with 9 bases identical to TRBD2. The CDR3 runs 16 residues. Trimming removed 3 bases from V and 2 bases from J; junction bases left unmatched: 7. CDR1 and CDR2 from the germline V gene are LNHDA and SQIVND (reference sequence). CDR3 region: CASSIRSGGLQETQYF. The CDR3 nucleotides are TGTGCCAGTAGTATCCGTAGCGGGGGACTGCAAGAGACCCAGTACTTC.

The CDR3 nucleotides read TGTGCCAGTAGTATAGGATCCAGCGGGGCCCGAGGTACCTACAATGAGCAGTTCTTC. Residues: CASSIGSSGARGTYNEQFF. This chain uses TRBV19 with TRBJ2-1; 7 positions match TRBD2. Germline V gene lookup returns CDR1 LNHDA and CDR2 SQIVND (reference sequence). J gave up 2 bases and V 1 base, and 14 bases lay outside the gene matches. This CDR3 has 19 residues. Based on the CDR3 plus reference TRBV19 and TRBJ2-1, the full variable domain is DGGITQSPKYLFRKEGQNVTLSCEQNLNHDAMYWYRQDPGQGLRLIYYSQIVNDFQKGDIAEGYSVSREKKESFPLTVTSAQKNPTAFYLCASSIGSSGARGTYNEQFFGPGTRLTVL.

The chain couples TRBV18 to TRBJ1-2; perhaps TRBD1 as D (6 bases). This CDR3 contains 14 residues. Germline loops: CDR1 KGHSH, CDR2 LQKENI. Trimming removed 2 bases from V and 2 bases from J, with 9 bases in between. CDR3 sequence reads: CASSPGRGNYGYTF. CDR3 in DNA: TGTGCCAGCTCACCAGGCAGGGGCAACTATGGCTACACCTTC.

CDR3 sequence reads: CASSLLQGLADTQYF. The CDR3 DNA sequence: TGTGCCAGCAGCTTACTGCAGGGCCTGGCAGATACGCAGTATTTT. The chain links TRBV7-8 to TRBJ2-3; D may be TRBD1 (5 bases). CDR3 size: 15 residues. Per germline, CDR1 SGHVS and CDR2 FQNEAQ. V was trimmed by 2 bases and J by 4 bases, leaving 13 bases between them.

The chain carries TRBV9 and TRBJ2-2; 14 nucleotides match TRBD2. The CDR3 runs to 16 residues. Germline CDR1 is SGDLS and CDR2 is YYNGEE. J gave up 6 bases and V 0 bases, and 1 base lay outside the gene matches. In DNA, the CDR3 is TGTGCCAGCAGCGTAGGACTAGCGGGGGGGCCCGGGGAGCTGTTTTTT. Translating it yields CASSVGLAGGPGELFF. Supplemented by reference TRBV9 and TRBJ2-2, the full variable domain reads DSGVTQTPKHLITATGQRVTLRCSPRSGDLSVYWYQQSLDQGLQFLIQYYNGEERAKGNILERFSAQQFPDLHSELNLSSLELGDSALYFCASSVGLAGGPGELFFGEGSRLTVL.

The chain couples TRBV15 to TRBJ2-7; maybe TRBD1 (6 bases). The germline CDR1 and CDR2 sequences are LNHNV and YYDKDF (reference sequence). V was trimmed by 2 bases and J by 1 base, leaving 9 bases between them. The length of the CDR3 is 14 residues. DNA of the CDR3: TGTGCCACCAGCAGATCAGGGGTTTCCTACGAGCAGTACTTC. Translating it yields CATSRSGVSYEQYF.

The chain carries TRBV19 and TRBJ1-2; a weak D match, TRBD1 (5 bases). Germline V gene data show CDR1 as LNHDA and CDR2 as SQIVND (reference sequence). V was clipped by 7 bases and J by 8 bases, with 20 bases between them. This CDR3 is 14 amino acids long. The CDR3 sequence: CASTDRRAPGGYTF. As DNA, the CDR3 is TGTGCCAGTACAGACAGAAGGGCCCCCGGAGGCTACACCTTC.

The V and J genes are TRBV30 and TRBJ2-1, with 7 bases aligning to TRBD1. The CDR3 is 15 residues long. The V gene end was trimmed by 4 bases and the J gene end by 3 bases; junction bases not matched to a gene: 9. Germline values: CDR1 GTSNPN, CDR2 SVGIG (reference sequence). Written as DNA, the CDR3 is TGTGCCTGGAAAAGAGGGGACAGATACTACAATGAGCAGTTCTTC. Translated, it gives CAWKRGDRYYNEQFF.

Points on this clone: The same CDR3 arises from other DNA sequences in this sample as well. This chain joins TRBV5-1 and TRBJ2-3; weak D call: TRBD1 (6 bases). The CDR3 covers 15 residues. Germline CDR1 reads SGHRS; CDR2 reads YFSETQ. V lost 0 bases and J lost 3, with 11 bases in between. This CDR3 is CASSLEGRGTDTQYF. CDR3 in DNA: TGCGCCAGCAGCTTGGAAGGCAGGGGAACAGATACGCAGTATTTT.

The chain links TRBV28 to TRBJ2-7, with D possibly matching TRBD2 (7 bases). V lost 7 bases to trimming and J lost 3 bases, with 22 bases between them. Looked up from germline, CDR1 is MDHEN and CDR2 is SYDVKM. The CDR3 runs to 16 residues. The DNA for the CDR3 is TGTGCCAGCACGAGGGAGGGGGGGCCCGACCTCTACGAGCAGTACTTC. Residues: CASTREGGPDLYEQYF. Drawing the rest from reference TRBV28 and TRBJ2-7, the complete variable domain is DVKVTQSSRYLVKRTGEKVFLECVQDMDHENMFWYRQDPGLGLRLIYFSYDVKMKEKGDIPEGYSVSREKKERFSLILESASTNQTSMYLCASTREGGPDLYEQYFGPGTRLTVT.

The gene calls are TRBV6-5 and TRBJ1-4; 10 positions agree with TRBD1. V was clipped by 0 bases and J by 13 bases; unmatched bases: 11. Germline V gene data show CDR1 as MNHEY and CDR2 as SVGAGI. The CDR3 sequence is 16 residues long. In nucleotides, the CDR3 is TGTGCCAGCAGTTACTCGTGGGACAGGGGCCCCGGAGGACTGTTTTTT. Translation gives CASSYSWDRGPGGLFF.

The chain is built from TRBV5-6 and TRBJ2-7; 12 bases match TRBD2. V dropped 1 base and J dropped 1; count of bases not matched to a gene: 12. Germline assignment: CDR1 SGHDT and CDR2 YYEEEE. This CDR3 spans 19 amino acids. The CDR3 reads CASSLRGRTSGGWSYEQYF. The CDR3 DNA reads TGTGCCAGCAGCTTGCGGGGGCGAACTAGCGGGGGGTGGTCCTACGAGCAGTACTTC.